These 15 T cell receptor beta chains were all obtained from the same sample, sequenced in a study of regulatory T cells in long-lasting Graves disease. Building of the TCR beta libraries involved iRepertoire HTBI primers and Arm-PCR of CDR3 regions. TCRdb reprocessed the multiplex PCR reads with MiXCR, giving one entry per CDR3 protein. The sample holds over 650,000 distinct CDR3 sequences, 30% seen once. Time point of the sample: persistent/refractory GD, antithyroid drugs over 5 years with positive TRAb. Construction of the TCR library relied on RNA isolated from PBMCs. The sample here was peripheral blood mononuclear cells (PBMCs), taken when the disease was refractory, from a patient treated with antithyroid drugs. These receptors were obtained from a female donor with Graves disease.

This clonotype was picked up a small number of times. This CDR3 reads CASSLLMVGAVQKGTEAFF. CDR3 nucleotide sequence: TGTGCCAGCAGCTTATTAATGGTGGGGGCAGTTCAGAAGGGCACTGAAGCTTTCTTT. The chain couples TRBV7-8 to TRBJ1-1; TRBD1 might be the D (6 bases). Looked up from germline, CDR1 is SGHVS and CDR2 is FQNEAQ. Trimming took off 2 bases at V and 4 bases at J, with 26 bases between the two ends. The CDR3 sequence is 19 residues long. The full variable domain, completed using reference TRBV7-8 and TRBJ1-1, is GAGVSQSPRYKVAKRGQDVALRCDPISGHVSLFWYQQALGQGPEFLTYFQNEAQLDKSGLPSDRFFAERPEGSVSTLKIQRTQQEDSAVYLCASSLLMVGAVQKGTEAFFGQGTRLTVV.

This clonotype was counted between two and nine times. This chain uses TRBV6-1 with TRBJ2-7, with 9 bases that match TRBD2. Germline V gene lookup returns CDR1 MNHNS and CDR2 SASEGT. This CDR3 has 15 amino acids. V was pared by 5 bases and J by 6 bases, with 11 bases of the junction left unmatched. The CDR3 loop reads CASSSLAGGDSEQYF. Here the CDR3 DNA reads TGTGCCAGCAGTAGCCTGGCGGGAGGGGACTCCGAGCAGTACTTC.

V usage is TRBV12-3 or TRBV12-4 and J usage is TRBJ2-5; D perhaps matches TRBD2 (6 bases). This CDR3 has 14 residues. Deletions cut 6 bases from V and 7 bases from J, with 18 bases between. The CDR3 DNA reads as TGTGCCAGCAGCCCCGGGACCGTGGGGGGGACCCAGTACTTC. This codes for CASSPGTVGGTQYF.

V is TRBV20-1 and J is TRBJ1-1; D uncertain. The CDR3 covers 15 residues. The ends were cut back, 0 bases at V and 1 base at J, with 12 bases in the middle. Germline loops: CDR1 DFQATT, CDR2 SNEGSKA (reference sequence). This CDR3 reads CSARDPRPGNTEAFF. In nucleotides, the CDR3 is TGCAGTGCTAGAGACCCTAGACCCGGGAACACTGAAGCTTTCTTT.

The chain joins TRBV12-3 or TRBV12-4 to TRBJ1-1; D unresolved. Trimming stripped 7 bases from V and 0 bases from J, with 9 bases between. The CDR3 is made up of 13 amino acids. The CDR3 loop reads CASTSPMNTEAFF. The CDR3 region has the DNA TGTGCCAGCACCTCACCGATGAACACTGAAGCTTTCTTT.

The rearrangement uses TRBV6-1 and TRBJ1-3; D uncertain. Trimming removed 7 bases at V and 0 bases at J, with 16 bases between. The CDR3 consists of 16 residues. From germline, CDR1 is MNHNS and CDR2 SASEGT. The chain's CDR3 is CASTIGPSGSGNTIYF. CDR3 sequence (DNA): TGTGCCAGCACAATTGGACCCAGTGGCTCTGGAAACACCATATATTTT.

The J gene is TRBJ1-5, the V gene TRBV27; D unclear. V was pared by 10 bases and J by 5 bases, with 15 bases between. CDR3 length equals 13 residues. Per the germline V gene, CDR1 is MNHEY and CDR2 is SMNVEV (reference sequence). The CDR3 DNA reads TGTGCCACCAGAGGAAGGGTTGATCAGCCCCAGCATTTT. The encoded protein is CATRGRVDQPQHF.

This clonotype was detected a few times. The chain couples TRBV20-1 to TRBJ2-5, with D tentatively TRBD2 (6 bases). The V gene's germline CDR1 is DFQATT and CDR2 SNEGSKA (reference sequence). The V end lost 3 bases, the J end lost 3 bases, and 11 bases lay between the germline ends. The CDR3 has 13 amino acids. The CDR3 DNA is TGCAGTGCTAGTAGGGACTCGAAAGAGACCCAGTACTTC. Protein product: CSASRDSKETQYF.

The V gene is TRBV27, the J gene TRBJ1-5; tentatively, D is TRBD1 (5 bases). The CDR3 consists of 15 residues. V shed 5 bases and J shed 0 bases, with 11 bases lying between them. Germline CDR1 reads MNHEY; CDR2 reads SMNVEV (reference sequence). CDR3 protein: CASSKDRDSNQPQHF. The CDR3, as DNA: TGTGCCAGCAGTAAAGACAGAGATAGCAATCAGCCCCAGCATTTT.

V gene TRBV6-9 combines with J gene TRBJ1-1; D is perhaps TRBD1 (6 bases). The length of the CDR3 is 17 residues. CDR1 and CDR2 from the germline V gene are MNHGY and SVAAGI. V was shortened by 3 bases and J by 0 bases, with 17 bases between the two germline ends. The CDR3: CASSYRGRGAVNTEAFF. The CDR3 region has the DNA TGTGCCAGCAGTTACCGGGGACGGGGGGCTGTGAACACTGAAGCTTTCTTT.

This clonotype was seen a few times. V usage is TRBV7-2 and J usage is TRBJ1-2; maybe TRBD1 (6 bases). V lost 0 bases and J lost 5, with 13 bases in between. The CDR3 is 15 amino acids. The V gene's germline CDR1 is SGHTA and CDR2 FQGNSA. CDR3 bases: TGTGCCAGCAGCTTAGCCCGACTTCAGGGGTATGGCTACACCTTC. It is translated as CASSLARLQGYGYTF. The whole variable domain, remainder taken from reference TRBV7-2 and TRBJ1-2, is GAGVSQSPSNKVTEKGKDVELRCDPISGHTALYWYRQSLGQGLEFLIYFQGNSAPDKSGLPSDRFSAERTGGSVSTLTIQRTQQEDSAVYLCASSLARLQGYGYTFGSGTRLTVV.

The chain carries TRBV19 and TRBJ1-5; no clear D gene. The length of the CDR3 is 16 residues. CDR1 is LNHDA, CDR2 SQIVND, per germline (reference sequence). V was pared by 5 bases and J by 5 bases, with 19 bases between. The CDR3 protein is CASSRVSRGFDQPQHF. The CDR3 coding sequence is TGTGCCAGTAGTCGAGTATCTCGGGGTTTTGATCAGCCCCAGCATTTT.

CDR3 sequence (DNA): TGTGCCTGGACCCGGGCCCTCAATTCACCCCTCCACTTT. It yields the protein CAWTRALNSPLHF. The chain links TRBV30 to TRBJ1-6; D is unresolved. The V gene lost 4 bases and the J gene lost 7 bases, with 11 bases spanning the gap. CDR3 size: 13 residues. Germline V gives CDR1 GTSNPN, CDR2 SVGIG (reference sequence).

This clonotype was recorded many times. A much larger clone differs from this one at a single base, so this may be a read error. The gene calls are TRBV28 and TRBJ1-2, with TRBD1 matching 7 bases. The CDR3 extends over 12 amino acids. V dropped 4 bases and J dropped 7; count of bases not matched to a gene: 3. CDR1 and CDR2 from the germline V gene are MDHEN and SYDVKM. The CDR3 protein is CASSYRGFGYTF. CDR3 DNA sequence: TGTGCCAGCAGTTACAGGGGTTTTGGCTACACCTTC.

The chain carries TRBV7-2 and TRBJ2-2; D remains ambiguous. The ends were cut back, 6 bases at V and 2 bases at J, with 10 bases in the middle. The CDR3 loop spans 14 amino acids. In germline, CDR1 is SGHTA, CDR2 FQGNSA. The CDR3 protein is CASSWTLNTGELFF. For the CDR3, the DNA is TGTGCCAGCAGTTGGACCCTAAACACCGGGGAGCTGTTTTTT. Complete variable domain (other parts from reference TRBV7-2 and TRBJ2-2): GAGVSQSPSNKVTEKGKDVELRCDPISGHTALYWYRQSLGQGLEFLIYFQGNSAPDKSGLPSDRFSAERTGGSVSTLTIQRTQQEDSAVYLCASSWTLNTGELFFGEGSRLTVL.